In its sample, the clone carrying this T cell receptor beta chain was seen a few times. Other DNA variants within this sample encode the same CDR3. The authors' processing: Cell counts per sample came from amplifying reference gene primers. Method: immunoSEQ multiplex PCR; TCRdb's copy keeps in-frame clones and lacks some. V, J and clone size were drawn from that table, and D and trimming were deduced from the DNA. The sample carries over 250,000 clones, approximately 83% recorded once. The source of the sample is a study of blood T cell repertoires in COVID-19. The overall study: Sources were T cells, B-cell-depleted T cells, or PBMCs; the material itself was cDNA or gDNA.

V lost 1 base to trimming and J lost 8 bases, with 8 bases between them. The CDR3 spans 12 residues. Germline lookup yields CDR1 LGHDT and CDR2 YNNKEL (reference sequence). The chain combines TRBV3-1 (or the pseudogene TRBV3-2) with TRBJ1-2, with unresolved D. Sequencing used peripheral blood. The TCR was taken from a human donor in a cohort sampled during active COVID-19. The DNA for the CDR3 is TGTGCCAGCAGCCAAGGAGGGAGCGGCTACACCTTC. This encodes CASSQGGSGYTF.